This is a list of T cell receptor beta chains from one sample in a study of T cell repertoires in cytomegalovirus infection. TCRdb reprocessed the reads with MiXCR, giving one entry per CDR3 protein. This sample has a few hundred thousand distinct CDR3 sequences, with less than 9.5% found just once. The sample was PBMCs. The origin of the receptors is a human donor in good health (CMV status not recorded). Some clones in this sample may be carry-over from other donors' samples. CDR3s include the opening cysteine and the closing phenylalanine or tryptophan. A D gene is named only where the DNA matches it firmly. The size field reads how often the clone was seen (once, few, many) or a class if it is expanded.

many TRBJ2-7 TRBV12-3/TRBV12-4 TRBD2 CASRPGTSGTYEQYF TGTGCCAGCAGACCCGGGACTAGCGGGACCTACGAGCAGTACTTC
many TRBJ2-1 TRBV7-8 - CASSAETRGNEQFF TGTGCCAGCAGCGCAGAGACTAGGGGCAATGAGCAGTTCTTC
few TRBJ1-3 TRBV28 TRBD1 CASMGQTAGNTIYF TGTGCCAGCATGGGACAGACGGCGGGAAACACCATATATTTT
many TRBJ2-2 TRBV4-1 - CASSQGRGGRTGELFF TGCGCCAGCAGCCAAGGGCGGGGAGGTCGGACCGGGGAGCTGTTTTTT
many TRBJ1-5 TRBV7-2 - CASSLGGAGISQPQHF TGTGCCAGCAGCCTAGGTGGGGCAGGGATCAGTCAGCCCCAGCATTTT
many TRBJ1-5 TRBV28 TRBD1 CASTFSQGAGQPQHF TGTGCCAGCACTTTCTCACAGGGGGCGGGACAGCCCCAGCATTTT
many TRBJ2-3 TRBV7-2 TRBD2 CASSLVGSGVTDTQYF TGTGCCAGCAGCTTAGTGGGTAGCGGGGTTACAGATACGCAGTATTTT
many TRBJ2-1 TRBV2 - CASSEGNYNEQFF TGTGCCAGCAGTGAAGGCAACTACAATGAGCAGTTCTTC
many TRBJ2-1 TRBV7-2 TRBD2 CASSFTGGRGEQFF TGTGCCAGCAGCTTCACGGGAGGGCGCGGTGAGCAGTTCTTC
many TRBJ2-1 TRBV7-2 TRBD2 CASSLGTRGSNEQFF TGTGCCAGCAGCTTGGGGACTAGAGGCTCTAATGAGCAGTTCTTC